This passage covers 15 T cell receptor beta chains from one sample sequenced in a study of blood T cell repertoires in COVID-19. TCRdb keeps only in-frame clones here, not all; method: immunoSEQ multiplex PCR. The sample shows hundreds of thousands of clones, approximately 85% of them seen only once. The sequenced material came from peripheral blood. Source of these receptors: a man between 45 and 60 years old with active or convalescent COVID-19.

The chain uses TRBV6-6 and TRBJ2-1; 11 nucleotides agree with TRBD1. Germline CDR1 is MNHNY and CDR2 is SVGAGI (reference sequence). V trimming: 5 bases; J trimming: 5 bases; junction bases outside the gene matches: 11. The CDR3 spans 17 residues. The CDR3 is CASSRGWDRGMNNEQFF. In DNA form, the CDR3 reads TGTGCCAGCAGTCGAGGTTGGGACAGGGGGATGAACAATGAGCAGTTCTTC.

The CDR3 spells CASSSDREVEDTEAFF. The CDR3 nucleotides are TGTGCCAGCAGCAGTGACAGGGAGGTTGAAGACACTGAAGCTTTCTTT. The chain uses TRBV21-1 and TRBJ1-1; the D call of TRBD1 is as the table states it, not checked on the DNA. TRBV21-1 is a pseudogene locus. The length of the CDR3 is 16 residues.

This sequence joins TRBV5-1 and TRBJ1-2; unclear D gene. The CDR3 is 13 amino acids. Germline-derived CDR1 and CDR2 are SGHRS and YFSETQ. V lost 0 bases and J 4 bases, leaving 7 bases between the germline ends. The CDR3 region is CASSLGAIYGYTF. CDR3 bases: TGCGCCAGCAGCTTGGGGGCAATCTATGGCTACACCTTC.

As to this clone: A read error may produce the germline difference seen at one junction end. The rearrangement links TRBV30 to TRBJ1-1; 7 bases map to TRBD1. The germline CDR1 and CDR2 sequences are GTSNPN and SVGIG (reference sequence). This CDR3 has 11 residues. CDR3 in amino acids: CAWSEGQALSF. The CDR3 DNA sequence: TGTGCCTGGAGTGAAGGACAGGCCTTAAGCTTT. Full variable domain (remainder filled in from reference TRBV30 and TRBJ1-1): SQTIHQWPATLVQPVGSPLSLECTVEGTSNPNLYWYRQAAGRGLQLLFYSVGIGQISSEVPQNLSASRPQDRQFILSSKKLLLSDSGFYLCAWSEGQALSFGQGTRLTVV.

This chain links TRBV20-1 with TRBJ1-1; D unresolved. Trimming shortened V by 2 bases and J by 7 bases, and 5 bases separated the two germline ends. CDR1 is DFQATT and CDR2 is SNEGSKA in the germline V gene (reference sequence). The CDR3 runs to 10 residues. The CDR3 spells CSARRGEAFF. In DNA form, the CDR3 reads TGCAGTGCTAGACGAGGTGAAGCTTTCTTT.

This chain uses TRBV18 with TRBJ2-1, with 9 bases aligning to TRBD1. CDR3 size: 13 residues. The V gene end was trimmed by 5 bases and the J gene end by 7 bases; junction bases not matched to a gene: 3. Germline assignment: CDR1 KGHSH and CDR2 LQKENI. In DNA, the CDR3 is TGTGCCAGCTCAGACAGGGGGAAGAATGAGCAGTTCTTC. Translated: CASSDRGKNEQFF. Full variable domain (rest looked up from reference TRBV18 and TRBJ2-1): NAGVMQNPRHLVRRRGQEARLRCSPMKGHSHVYWYRQLPEEGLKFMVYLQKENIIDESGMPKERFSAEFPKEGPSILRIQQVVRGDSAAYFCASSDRGKNEQFFGPGTRLTVL.

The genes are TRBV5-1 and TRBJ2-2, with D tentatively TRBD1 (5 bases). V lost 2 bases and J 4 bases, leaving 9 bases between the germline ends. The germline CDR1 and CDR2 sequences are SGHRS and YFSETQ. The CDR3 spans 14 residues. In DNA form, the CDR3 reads TGCGCCAGCAGCTTAACAGGTTTCACCGGGGAGCTGTTTTTT. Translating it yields CASSLTGFTGELFF.

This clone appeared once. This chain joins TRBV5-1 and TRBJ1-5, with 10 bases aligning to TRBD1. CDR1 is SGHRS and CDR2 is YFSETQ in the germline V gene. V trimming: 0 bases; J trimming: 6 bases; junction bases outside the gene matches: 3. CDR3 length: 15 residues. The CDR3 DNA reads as TGCGCCAGCAGCTTGGGACAGGGGGCTGGTCAGCCCCAGCATTTT. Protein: CASSLGQGAGQPQHF.

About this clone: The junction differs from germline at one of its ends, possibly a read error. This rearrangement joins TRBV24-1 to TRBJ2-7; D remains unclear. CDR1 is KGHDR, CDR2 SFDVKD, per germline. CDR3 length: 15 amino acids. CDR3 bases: TGTACCACCAGTGATTTCAACAACTTGACTCCTCAGCAGTACTTC. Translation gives CTTSDFNNLTPQQYF.

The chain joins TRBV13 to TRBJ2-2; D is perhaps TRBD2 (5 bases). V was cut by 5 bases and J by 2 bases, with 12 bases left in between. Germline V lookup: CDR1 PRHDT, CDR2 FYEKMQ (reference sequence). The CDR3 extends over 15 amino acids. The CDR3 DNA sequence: TGTGCCAGCAGCGCTCGGACTGAAAACACCGGGGAGCTGTTTTTT. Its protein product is CASSARTENTGELFF.

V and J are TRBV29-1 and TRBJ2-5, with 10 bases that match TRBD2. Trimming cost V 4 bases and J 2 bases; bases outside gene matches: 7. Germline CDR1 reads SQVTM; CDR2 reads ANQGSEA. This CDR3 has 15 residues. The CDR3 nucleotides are TGCAGCGTTGCCACCGGGACTAGCGCTCAAGAGACCCAGTACTTC. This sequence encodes CSVATGTSAQETQYF.

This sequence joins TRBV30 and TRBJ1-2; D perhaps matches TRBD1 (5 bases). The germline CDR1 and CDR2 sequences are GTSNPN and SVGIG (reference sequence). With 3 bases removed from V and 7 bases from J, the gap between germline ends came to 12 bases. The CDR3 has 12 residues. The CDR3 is CAWRDGTSGYTF. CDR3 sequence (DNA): TGTGCCTGGAGAGATGGGACTAGTGGCTACACCTTC.

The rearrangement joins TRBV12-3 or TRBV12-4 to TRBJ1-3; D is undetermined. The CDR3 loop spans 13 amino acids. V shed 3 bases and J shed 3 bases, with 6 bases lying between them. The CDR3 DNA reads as TGTGCCAGCAGTTTTTCAAATGGAAACACCATATATTTT. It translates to CASSFSNGNTIYF.

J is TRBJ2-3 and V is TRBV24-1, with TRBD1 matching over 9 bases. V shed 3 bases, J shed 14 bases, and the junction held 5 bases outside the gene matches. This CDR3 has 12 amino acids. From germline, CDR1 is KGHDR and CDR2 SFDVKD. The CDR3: CATSDRDRVVYF. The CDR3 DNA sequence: TGTGCCACCAGTGATCGGGACAGGGTGGTGTATTTT.

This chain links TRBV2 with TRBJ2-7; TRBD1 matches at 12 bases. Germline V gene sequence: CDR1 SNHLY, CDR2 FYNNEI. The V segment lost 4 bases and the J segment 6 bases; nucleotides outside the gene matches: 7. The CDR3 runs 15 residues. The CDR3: CASSAPGQGALEQYF. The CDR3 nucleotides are TGTGCCAGCAGTGCTCCGGGACAGGGGGCTCTCGAGCAGTACTTC. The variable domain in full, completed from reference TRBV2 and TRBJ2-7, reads EPEVTQTPSHQVTQMGQEVILRCVPISNHLYFYWYRQILGQKVEFLVSFYNNEISEKSEIFDDQFSVERPDGSNFTLKIRSTKLEDSAMYFCASSAPGQGALEQYFGPGTRLTVT.